What follows is one T cell receptor beta chain and its context. These data originate in a study of T cells in narcolepsy. The germline gives CDR1 MNHEY, CDR2 SMNVEV (reference sequence). The V end was cut by 3 bases, the J end by 1 base, with 9 bases between. There are 14 residues in the CDR3. TCRdb's table, derived via immunoSEQ multiplex PCR, lists solely in-frame clones and lacks some. Seen here are around 26,000 clones, just over 60% observed once, and the top ten hold 9.5% to 15%. Material: memory (CD45RA-) CD4+ T cells from blood. The chain links TRBV27 to TRBJ1-1, with D possibly TRBD1 on 5 matching bases. This TCR was recovered from a human donor in good health. The CDR3 loop is CASSFGAGNTEAFF. CDR3 sequence (DNA): TGTGCCAGCAGTTTCGGGGCGGGGAACACTGAAGCTTTCTTT.